A single sample gave rise to the 24 T cell receptor beta chains below, sequenced in a study of T cell repertoires in cytomegalovirus infection. MiXCR was run by TCRdb on the reads, yielding one entry per CDR3 protein. Among 700,000 to 950,000 distinct CDR3 sequences listed, 30% to 35% were seen once. Their recognized antigens are unknown. The sample consisted of cultured CD8+ T cells from PBMCs, taken from culture after CMV antigen stimulation. All receptors derive from a human donor in good health (CMV status not recorded). Some clones in this sample may be carry-over from other donors' samples.

The chain carries TRBV7-9 and TRBJ2-5; tentative D call: TRBD2 (5 bases). Trimming stripped 4 bases from V and 3 bases from J, with 9 bases between. Germline CDR1 and CDR2: SEHNR and FQNEAQ (reference sequence). This CDR3 has 13 residues. CDR3 DNA: TGTGCCAGCAGCTCCGGGAAGAAAGAGACCCAGTACTTC. It is translated as CASSSGKKETQYF.

This clonotype was seen repeatedly, ten times or more. The V gene is TRBV7-3, the J gene TRBJ2-2; perhaps D is TRBD1 or TRBD2 (6 bases each). The CDR3 length is 16 residues. Germline CDR1 SGHTA, CDR2 FQGTGA. V shed 3 bases and J shed 7 bases, with 18 bases lying between them. CDR3 loop: CASSLPRGGDVGELFF. As DNA, the CDR3 is TGTGCCAGCAGCTTGCCCAGGGGCGGGGATGTCGGGGAGCTGTTTTTT.

The chain carries TRBV4-1 and TRBJ2-1, with D maybe TRBD2 (6 bases). Trimming shortened V by 0 bases and J by 7 bases, and 10 bases separated the two germline ends. Germline V lookup: CDR1 MGHRA, CDR2 YSYEKL. This CDR3 has 14 residues. The CDR3 sequence is CASSQDGGWNEQFF. CDR3 bases: TGCGCCAGCAGCCAAGATGGGGGGTGGAATGAGCAGTTCTTC.

Here the CDR3 reads CASSSTTAEQFF. CDR3 sequence (DNA): TGTGCCAGCAGTTCCACGACAGCCGAGCAGTTCTTC. V usage is TRBV6-5 and J usage is TRBJ2-1; perhaps TRBD1 as D (5 bases). Germline V gene data show CDR1 as MNHEY and CDR2 as SVGAGI. The CDR3 sequence is 12 residues long. Trimming took off 4 bases at V and 10 bases at J, with 11 bases between the two ends.

Many counts were recorded for this clonotype. J is TRBJ2-1 and V is TRBV7-2, with 12 bases aligning to TRBD2. The CDR3 length is 18 residues. Germline values: CDR1 SGHTA, CDR2 FQGNSA. V lost 0 bases to trimming and J lost 3 bases; unmatched junction nucleotides: 6. Here the CDR3 DNA reads TGTGCCAGCAGCTTAGCGATAAGACTAGCGGGGGTCTACAATGAGCAGTTCTTC. Encoded protein: CASSLAIRLAGVYNEQFF. The whole variable domain, remainder taken from reference TRBV7-2 and TRBJ2-1, is GAGVSQSPSNKVTEKGKDVELRCDPISGHTALYWYRQSLGQGLEFLIYFQGNSAPDKSGLPSDRFSAERTGGSVSTLTIQRTQQEDSAVYLCASSLAIRLAGVYNEQFFGPGTRLTVL.

This clonotype was seen many times. The V gene is TRBV6-1, the J gene TRBJ2-7, with a tentative D call TRBD1 (6 bases). Trimming shortened V by 2 bases and J by 0 bases, and 17 bases separated the two germline ends. CDR3 length: 17 residues. CDR1 and CDR2 (germline): MNHNS, SASEGT. This CDR3 is CASSESAVTGSSYEQYF. The CDR3 nucleotides read TGTGCCAGCAGTGAATCTGCTGTGACAGGCAGCTCCTACGAGCAGTACTTC.

The chain is built from TRBV27 and TRBJ2-1, with TRBD1 matching over 11 bases. This CDR3 contains 16 residues. Germline values: CDR1 MNHEY, CDR2 SMNVEV (reference sequence). With V trimmed by 5 bases and J by 6 bases, 9 bases remained unmatched. For the CDR3, the DNA is TGTGCCAGCAGTCCCCCCGGACAGGGGGCTGGCAATGAGCAGTTCTTC. It encodes CASSPPGQGAGNEQFF.

This clonotype occurred a few times. This chain uses TRBV6-1 with TRBJ1-2, with TRBD1 matching 8 bases. The CDR3 sequence is 15 residues long. V shed 3 bases and J 4 bases; nucleotides not matched to a gene: 7. Germline CDR1 reads MNHNS; CDR2 reads SASEGT. CDR3 in DNA: TGTGCCAGCAGTGACCCTGCAGGGGGCGGCTATGGCTACACCTTC. As protein: CASSDPAGGGYGYTF.

With respect to this clonotype: One base away lies a much larger clone, so this may be a sequencing read error. The CDR3 does not end in the conserved phenylalanine or tryptophan, so this is likely a read error. V gene TRBV5-5 combines with J gene TRBJ1-2; D is possibly TRBD1 (5 bases). The CDR3 runs to 13 residues. Germline CDR1 is SGHKS and CDR2 is YYEKEE (reference sequence). Between the trimmed V and J ends, which lost 4 bases and 5 bases, there was a span of 12 bases. The CDR3 is CASSPPDSYGYTS. The CDR3 DNA sequence: TGTGCCAGCAGCCCACCCGACAGTTATGGCTACACCTCC.

In this sample, this clonotype turned up a few times. The chain uses TRBV14 and TRBJ1-2, with D hard to call. Germline CDR1 is SGHDN and CDR2 is FVKESK. The V and J ends lost 1 base and 8 bases respectively, with 11 bases between them. The CDR3 length is 13 residues. The CDR3 DNA reads TGTGCCAGCAGCCAAGTGGCAGGAAAAGGCTACACCTTC. Translation: CASSQVAGKGYTF.

The chain links TRBV15 to TRBJ2-5; D gene uncertain. Trimming shortened V by 3 bases and J by 3 bases, and 20 bases separated the two germline ends. CDR1 is LNHNV, CDR2 YYDKDF, per germline (reference sequence). The CDR3 contains 17 residues. The CDR3 is CATSRYPRQSIEETQYF. Here the CDR3 DNA reads TGTGCCACCAGCAGGTACCCTCGGCAATCGATTGAAGAGACCCAGTACTTC.

This clonotype was counted many times. The rearrangement joins TRBV6-2 or TRBV6-3 to TRBJ2-1; D may be TRBD2 (5 bases). V lost 0 bases to trimming and J lost 4 bases, with 10 bases between them. There are 15 residues in the CDR3. The germline V gene encodes CDR1 MNHEY and CDR2 SVGEGT. CDR3 sequence: CASSYSRGRYNEQFF. The CDR3 nucleotides read TGTGCCAGCAGTTACTCACGGGGTCGTTACAATGAGCAGTTCTTC.

The J gene is TRBJ2-2, the V gene TRBV11-3; 10 bases fit TRBD1. The CDR3 is 18 residues long. V trimming: 4 bases; J trimming: 1 base; junction bases outside the gene matches: 9. The germline CDR1 and CDR2 sequences are SGHNT and YENEEA. CDR3 coding DNA: TGTGCCAGCAGCTCCTATTCCGGGACAGGGGAGAACACCGGGGAGCTGTTTTTT. It yields the protein CASSSYSGTGENTGELFF.

This clonotype was detected a few times. CDR3 DNA sequence: TGTGCCAGCTTCCTCACAGGGTTTGGAGCCAAAAACATTCAGTACTTC. Its protein product is CASFLTGFGAKNIQYF. The rearrangement joins TRBV6-1 to TRBJ2-4; perhaps TRBD1 as D (6 bases). V was shortened by 8 bases and J by 0 bases, with 17 bases between the two germline ends. Germline lookup yields CDR1 MNHNS and CDR2 SASEGT. The CDR3 is 16 amino acids.

The chain links TRBV20-1 to TRBJ2-2, with 12 bases fitting TRBD2. CDR1 and CDR2 from the germline V gene are DFQATT and SNEGSKA (reference sequence). The length of the CDR3 is 15 residues. J was trimmed by 8 bases and V by 2 bases; bases with no gene match: 6. CDR3: CSARSLAGGPGELFF. The CDR3 DNA follows: TGCAGTGCTAGAAGCCTAGCGGGGGGGCCTGGGGAGCTGTTTTTT.

The table lists this clonotype with many counts. V and J are TRBV7-2 and TRBJ2-7; D is possibly TRBD1 or TRBD2 (6 bases each). The CDR3 has 14 amino acids. V lost 1 base and J lost 1, with 8 bases in between. The germline V gene encodes CDR1 SGHTA and CDR2 FQGNSA. The CDR3 loop is CASSLGGASYEQYV. The DNA for the CDR3 is TGTGCCAGCAGCTTAGGGGGGGCGTCCTACGAGCAGTACGTC.

The chain carries TRBV6-2 or TRBV6-3 and TRBJ2-7; D is possibly TRBD1 (5 bases). The V gene lost 7 bases and the J gene lost 3 bases, with 10 bases spanning the gap. The CDR3 loop spans 12 amino acids. CDR1 is MNHEY, CDR2 SVGEGT, per germline. The CDR3 loop is CASTGRVYEQYF. CDR3 in DNA: TGTGCCAGCACAGGCAGGGTCTACGAGCAGTACTTC.

This clonotype was recorded only once. J is TRBJ2-7 and V is TRBV5-5; TRBD2 agrees at 7 bases. V trimming: 6 bases; J trimming: 7 bases; junction bases outside the gene matches: 13. Germline V gives CDR1 SGHKS, CDR2 YYEKEE (reference sequence). The CDR3 sequence is 14 residues long. CDR3 bases: TGTGCCAGCACCATGGGAGGGGCAGAGGGGGAGCAGTACTTC. Translated, it gives CASTMGGAEGEQYF.

The chain carries TRBV19 and TRBJ1-5; D might be TRBD1 (6 bases). Per the germline V gene, CDR1 is LNHDA and CDR2 is SQIVND (reference sequence). V shed 2 bases and J shed 7 bases, with 24 bases lying between them. CDR3 length: 18 residues. CDR3 bases: TGTGCCAGTAGTATAAGGCTTCGGGATGGACAGACAATACAGCCCCAGCATTTT. Its translation is CASSIRLRDGQTIQPQHF.

J is TRBJ2-7 and V is TRBV5-1; perhaps TRBD2 as D (6 bases). Trimming cost V 4 bases and J 0 bases, with 14 bases left between them. The CDR3 spans 15 residues. Germline-derived CDR1 and CDR2 are SGHRS and YFSETQ. DNA for the CDR3: TGCGCCAGCAGCCCCGCGGGGAGAAACTCCTACGAGCAGTACGTC. Translating gives CASSPAGRNSYEQYV.

This rearrangement joins TRBV9 to TRBJ2-1; D call uncertain. CDR3 length: 16 amino acids. Germline values: CDR1 SGDLS, CDR2 YYNGEE. Trimming took off 3 bases at V and 2 bases at J, with 15 bases between the two ends. CDR3 residues: CASSARSTVAYNEQFF. The CDR3 nucleotides are TGTGCCAGCAGCGCCCGGTCCACAGTGGCCTACAATGAGCAGTTCTTC.

This chain links TRBV5-8 with TRBJ1-6; D remains ambiguous. V gave up 5 bases and J gave up 4 bases, with 13 bases separating them. This CDR3 comprises 15 residues. Germline CDR1 reads SGHTS; CDR2 reads YDEGEE. The CDR3 here is CASSYRRRYNSPLHF. The CDR3, as DNA: TGTGCCAGCAGTTACAGACGGAGATATAATTCACCCCTCCACTTT.

The chain joins TRBV20-1 to TRBJ2-5, with D possibly matching TRBD1 (5 bases). The CDR3 contains 13 residues. Germline CDR1 DFQATT, CDR2 SNEGSKA (reference sequence). The V and J ends lost 5 bases and 1 base respectively, with 11 bases between them. In DNA form, the CDR3 reads TGCAGTGCTTCTCGGACAAGCCAAGAGACCCAGTACTTC. The encoded protein is CSASRTSQETQYF.

This clonotype has more than one count but fewer than ten. The V gene is TRBV12-3 or TRBV12-4, the J gene TRBJ1-1, with D possibly being TRBD1 (5 bases). CDR3 length equals 16 residues. Trimming removed 5 bases at V and 1 base at J, with 17 bases between. CDR3 region: CASSTQTVGGNTEAFF. In nucleotides, the CDR3 is TGTGCCAGCAGTACTCAGACAGTCGGGGGGAACACTGAAGCTTTCTTT.